The clone carrying this T cell receptor beta chain has a single count. Libraries were prepared by immunoSEQ multiplex PCR; TCRdb keeps only in-frame clonotypes and omits some of them. The table shows 30,000 to 40,000 clones, with about 90% occurring only once. V shed 5 bases, J shed 5 bases, and the junction held 12 bases outside the gene matches. Germline CDR1 and CDR2: SEHNR and FQNEAQ (reference sequence). The CDR3 covers 16 residues. The data originate from a study of T cell changes during pregnancy in multiple sclerosis. The sample in question was CD4+ T cells from peripheral blood mononuclear cells, obtained in the third trimester of pregnancy. The clonotype comes from a female donor in good health, enrolled as a control in a pregnancy study. The gene calls are TRBV7-9 and TRBJ2-3; 8 nucleotides line up with TRBD2. CDR3 bases: TGTGCCAGCAGCCCCCGAGGAGCGGGAGCTCAAGATACGCAGTATTTT. Its translation: CASSPRGAGAQDTQYF.